The T cell receptor beta chain under discussion was sequenced for a study of glioma-infiltrating T cells after dendritic cell vaccination. Study-level background: Patients had newly diagnosed or recurrent glioblastoma and received dendritic cell vaccines.

Noted time point: after dendritic cell vaccination, including at tumor progression/relapse. Fresh-frozen tumor tissue and more than two years of survival data were available for all. The PCR used 60 V beta and 13 J beta primers. The assay was immunoSEQ multiplex PCR, and TCRdb's table has in-frame clones only and misses some. The table has around 78,000 clones, more than 75% seen once; the top ten hold around 2.3%. This TCR came from a human donor with glioblastoma. This specimen consisted of blood, obtained after dendritic cell vaccination.

The CDR3 loop is CASSQGGRAYEQYF. CDR3 coding DNA: TGCGCCAGCAGCCAAGGAGGCAGGGCCTACGAGCAGTACTTC. The chain employs TRBV4-1 and TRBJ2-7; D is perhaps TRBD1 (5 bases). This CDR3 comprises 14 residues. Germline CDR1 is MGHRA and CDR2 is YSYEKL. V was trimmed by 1 base and J by 2 bases, leaving 9 bases between them.